Listed here are 20 T cell receptor beta chains from one sample, sequenced in a study of shared clonotypes between healthy human individuals. Measured with immunoSEQ multiplex PCR; TCRdb has only the in-frame clones, and not every one. This table has some 2,100,000 clones, more than 90% appearing once. Sequencing was carried out using naive CD4+ T cells sorted from blood. The subset denotes: CD45RA+ positively selected. The source is a man younger than 30 in good health.

The CDR3 loop is CASSLRQGASGWVRAGELFF. The CDR3 DNA reads as TGTGCCAGTAGCCTAAGACAGGGGGCTAGCGGATGGGTTAGGGCCGGGGAGCTGTTTTTT. This chain uses TRBV19 with TRBJ2-2; 10 bases fit TRBD1. The ends lost 6 bases at V and 6 bases at J; junction bases unmatched: 22. The germline V gene encodes CDR1 LNHDA and CDR2 SQIVND (reference sequence). The CDR3 has 20 amino acids.

The V and J genes are TRBV6-6 and TRBJ1-4, with a possible D match to TRBD1 (5 bases). Germline V gene sequence: CDR1 MNHNY, CDR2 SVGAGI (reference sequence). This CDR3 comprises 14 residues. V lost 9 bases, J lost 4 bases, and 15 bases lay in between. CDR3 coding DNA: TGTGCCAGTCTCCCCGGGGCCCTTAATGAAAAACTGTTTTTT. Protein: CASLPGALNEKLFF.

V gene TRBV27 combines with J gene TRBJ2-1; TRBD2 is a possible D gene (5 bases). The length of the CDR3 is 14 residues. Per the germline V gene, CDR1 is MNHEY and CDR2 is SMNVEV (reference sequence). Trimming took 2 bases from V and 12 from J, leaving 17 bases between them. In DNA form, the CDR3 reads TGTGCCAGCAGTTTAGATACTAGTCCAAGTGGGCAGTTCTTC. This translates into CASSLDTSPSGQFF.

The V call is TRBV30, the J call TRBJ2-1, with 10 bases identical to TRBD2. V lost 0 bases, J lost 10 bases, and 9 bases stayed unmatched. Germline CDR1 is GTSNPN and CDR2 is SVGIG (reference sequence). CDR3 size: 15 residues. In DNA, the CDR3 is TGTGCCTGGAGTGTAGCTAGCGGGGGCAGACGGGAGCAGTTCTTC. Encoded protein: CAWSVASGGRREQFF.

This clone was found once. The genes are TRBV15 and TRBJ2-5; 8 bases are shared with TRBD2. CDR3 size: 18 residues. J was trimmed by 4 bases and V by 0 bases; bases with no gene match: 13. The V gene's germline CDR1 is LNHNV and CDR2 YYDKDF (reference sequence). The CDR3 DNA reads TGTGCCACCAGCAGAGAATCATGGGGACTAGGGAGAGGAGAGACCCAGTACTTC. As protein: CATSRESWGLGRGETQYF.

V usage is TRBV6-6 and J usage is TRBJ1-2; tentatively, D is TRBD1 (5 bases). Germline loops: CDR1 MNHNY, CDR2 SVGAGI (reference sequence). Deletions cut 7 bases from V and 2 bases from J, with 14 bases between. The CDR3 covers 14 residues. The CDR3: CASKDSDFNYGYTF. DNA for the CDR3: TGTGCCAGCAAAGACAGCGACTTCAACTATGGCTACACCTTC.

The genes are TRBV7-9 and TRBJ2-2, with D unresolved. Trimming pared 4 bases from V and 0 bases from J, leaving 15 bases between. This CDR3 is 17 amino acids long. The V gene's germline CDR1 is SEHNR and CDR2 FQNEAQ (reference sequence). The CDR3 is CASSSALRSSNTGELFF. CDR3 DNA: TGTGCCAGCAGCTCCGCCCTCAGGAGCTCGAACACCGGGGAGCTGTTTTTT.

This clone appeared once. V is TRBV2 and J is TRBJ2-5; D remains unclear. The germline V gene encodes CDR1 SNHLY and CDR2 FYNNEI. V dropped 3 bases and J dropped 7 bases, with 15 bases sitting between them. There are 14 residues in the CDR3. Written as DNA, the CDR3 is TGTGCCAGCAGTGATCAAGGGTATTTCGGGACCCAGTACTTC. This sequence encodes CASSDQGYFGTQYF.

The V call is TRBV27, the J call TRBJ1-5, with D tentatively TRBD1 (6 bases). The germline V and J ends were trimmed by 3 bases and 4 bases, with 13 bases remaining between them. Germline V CDR1 and CDR2: MNHEY, SMNVEV (reference sequence). The CDR3 is 15 amino acids. CDR3 DNA: TGTGCCAGCAGTTTCGAGGGAAGGGGGAATCAGCCCCAGCATTTT. It codes for CASSFEGRGNQPQHF.

As for this clone: Other DNA sequences of this sample code for an identical CDR3. The chain joins TRBV6-5 to TRBJ1-2; 8 bases fit TRBD1. The CDR3 covers 14 residues. The junction had 4 bases not matched to a gene; V was cut back by 0 bases and J by 7 bases. Germline CDR1 and CDR2: MNHEY and SVGAGI. For the CDR3, the DNA is TGTGCCAGCAGTTACTCCACAGGGGGTGGTGGCTACACCTTC. This translates into CASSYSTGGGGYTF.

V is TRBV6-4 and J is TRBJ1-2; D ambiguous. Germline CDR1 MRHNA, CDR2 SNTAGT. The CDR3 has 14 residues. Trimming shortened V by 5 bases and J by 0 bases, and 10 bases separated the two germline ends. The CDR3 reads CASSHQCSNYGYTF. CDR3 in DNA: TGTGCCAGCAGTCACCAGTGTTCTAACTATGGCTACACCTTC.

This sequence joins TRBV5-1 and TRBJ1-6; D remains unclear. Trimming cost V 0 bases and J 7 bases, with 11 bases left between them. There are 15 residues in the CDR3. Germline CDR1 SGHRS, CDR2 YFSETQ. This chain's CDR3 is CASSLGEGFNSPLHF. The CDR3 DNA reads as TGCGCCAGCAGCTTGGGGGAGGGTTTCAATTCACCCCTCCACTTT.

V and J are TRBV14 and TRBJ1-2; D is unclear. The CDR3 loop spans 14 amino acids. The V end was cut by 8 bases, the J end by 8 bases, with 21 bases between. Per germline, CDR1 SGHDN and CDR2 FVKESK. The CDR3 is CASRNTGSTGGYTF. CDR3 bases: TGTGCCAGCCGAAATACCGGGTCTACGGGAGGCTACACCTTC.

This rearrangement joins TRBV6-5 to TRBJ2-1, with 12 nucleotides matching TRBD2. V lost 1 base, J lost 10 bases, and 2 bases stayed unmatched. The CDR3 runs 14 residues. CDR1 and CDR2 (germline): MNHEY, SVGAGI. This CDR3 is CASSYYGTSGEQFF. In DNA form, the CDR3 reads TGTGCCAGCAGTTACTACGGGACTAGCGGGGAGCAGTTCTTC.

The rearrangement links TRBV4-3 to TRBJ2-4, with 8 bases that match TRBD2. The J segment lost 3 bases and the V segment lost 4 bases, leaving 2 bases of the junction unmatched. The germline gives CDR1 LGHNA, CDR2 YSLEER. This CDR3 is built from 14 residues. CDR3 in DNA: TGCGCCAGCAGCCTCGGGGGGGGCAAAAACATTCAGTACTTC. The encoded protein is CASSLGGGKNIQYF.

The V call is TRBV2, the J call TRBJ2-4, with 14 nucleotides matching TRBD2. Germline V lookup: CDR1 SNHLY, CDR2 FYNNEI. V was pared by 11 bases and J by 7 bases, with 7 bases of the junction left unmatched. This CDR3 is 14 amino acids long. The CDR3 protein is CAGGLAGGSNIQYF. CDR3 DNA sequence: TGTGCCGGCGGACTAGCGGGGGGTAGCAACATTCAGTACTTC. Looking up the rest from reference TRBV2 and TRBJ2-4 gives the full variable domain: EPEVTQTPSHQVTQMGQEVILRCVPISNHLYFYWYRQILGQKVEFLVSFYNNEISEKSEIFDDQFSVERPDGSNFTLKIRSTKLEDSAMYFCAGGLAGGSNIQYFGAGTRLSVL.

The chain combines TRBV5-1 with TRBJ2-2, with D perhaps matching TRBD1 or TRBD2 (5 bases each). The length of the CDR3 is 17 residues. Trimming removed 0 bases at V and 6 bases at J, with 18 bases between. From germline, CDR1 is SGHRS and CDR2 YFSETQ. This CDR3 is CASSLVGREGFSGELFF. In DNA, the CDR3 is TGCGCCAGCAGCTTGGTGGGGCGTGAGGGTTTTTCCGGGGAGCTGTTTTTT.

This chain's CDR3 is CASSLNRGYNEQFF. The CDR3 nucleotides are TGTGCCAGCAGCTTAAACAGGGGCTACAATGAGCAGTTCTTC. The chain couples TRBV11-3 to TRBJ2-1, with 7 bases aligning to TRBD1. CDR3 length equals 14 residues. The germline V gene has CDR1 SGHNT and CDR2 YENEEA. V shed 2 bases, J shed 3 bases, and the junction held 1 base outside the gene matches.

The chain combines TRBV19 with TRBJ1-4, with 9 nucleotides matching TRBD1. CDR3 length: 16 amino acids. V lost 6 bases and J lost 4; bases outside the gene matches: 9. CDR1 and CDR2 (germline): LNHDA, SQIVND (reference sequence). CDR3 amino acids: CASRGTGQRDNEKLFF. The CDR3, as DNA: TGTGCCAGTAGGGGGACAGGGCAAAGAGATAATGAAAAACTGTTTTTT.

The rearrangement uses TRBV5-8 and TRBJ2-4; no clear D gene. Germline assignment: CDR1 SGHTS and CDR2 YDEGEE. The V end was cut by 4 bases, the J end by 0 bases, with 8 bases between. The CDR3 extends over 14 amino acids. The CDR3 nucleotides read TGTGCCAGCAGCCTCAGGATAGCCAAAAACATTCAGTACTTC. The encoded protein is CASSLRIAKNIQYF.